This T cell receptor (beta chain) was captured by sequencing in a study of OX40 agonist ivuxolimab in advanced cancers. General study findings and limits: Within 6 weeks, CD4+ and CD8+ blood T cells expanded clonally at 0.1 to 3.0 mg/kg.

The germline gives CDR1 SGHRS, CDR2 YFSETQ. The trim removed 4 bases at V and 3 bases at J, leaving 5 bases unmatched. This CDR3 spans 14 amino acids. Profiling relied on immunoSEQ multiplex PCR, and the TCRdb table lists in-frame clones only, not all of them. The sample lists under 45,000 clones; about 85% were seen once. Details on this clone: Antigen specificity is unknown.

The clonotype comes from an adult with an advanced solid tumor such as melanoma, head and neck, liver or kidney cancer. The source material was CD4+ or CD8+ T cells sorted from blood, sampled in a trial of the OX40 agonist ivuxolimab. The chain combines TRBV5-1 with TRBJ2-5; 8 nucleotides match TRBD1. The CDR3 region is CASSLGTGKETQYF. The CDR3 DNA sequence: TGCGCCAGCAGCCTAGGGACAGGCAAAGAGACCCAGTACTTC.